This T cell receptor (beta chain) derives from a study of Graves' ophthalmopathy and Graves' hyperthyroidism. This clonotype was detected many times. The V gene's germline CDR1 is LGHNA and CDR2 YNFKEQ. This CDR3 is 19 amino acids long. V was clipped by 4 bases and J by 0 bases, with 22 bases between them. Amplification targeted the TCR beta CDR3 regions, with RNA transcripts as the source material. An initial RT-PCR round employing HTBI primers preceded a second-round multiplex PCR. TCRdb reprocessed the multiplex PCR reads with MiXCR, giving one entry per CDR3 protein. The table includes 360,000 or so distinct CDR3 sequences, 18% detected once. Moderate-to-severe activity, CAS at least 3, NOSPECS at least 4 and duration under 3 months characterized donors with ophthalmopathy. Clinical symptoms, serum thyroxine, TRAb, thyroid ultrasound and orbital computed tomography determined diagnosis.

The rearrangement joins TRBV4-2 to TRBJ1-3, with D maybe TRBD1 (5 bases). This receptor was taken from a woman in her late teens or twenties with Graves' ophthalmopathy. The source material was peripheral blood. The CDR3 region has the DNA TGTGCCAGCAGCCGAACAGGTCCCCGGATCTCGAGCTCTGGAAACACCATATATTTT. Residues: CASSRTGPRISSSGNTIYF.